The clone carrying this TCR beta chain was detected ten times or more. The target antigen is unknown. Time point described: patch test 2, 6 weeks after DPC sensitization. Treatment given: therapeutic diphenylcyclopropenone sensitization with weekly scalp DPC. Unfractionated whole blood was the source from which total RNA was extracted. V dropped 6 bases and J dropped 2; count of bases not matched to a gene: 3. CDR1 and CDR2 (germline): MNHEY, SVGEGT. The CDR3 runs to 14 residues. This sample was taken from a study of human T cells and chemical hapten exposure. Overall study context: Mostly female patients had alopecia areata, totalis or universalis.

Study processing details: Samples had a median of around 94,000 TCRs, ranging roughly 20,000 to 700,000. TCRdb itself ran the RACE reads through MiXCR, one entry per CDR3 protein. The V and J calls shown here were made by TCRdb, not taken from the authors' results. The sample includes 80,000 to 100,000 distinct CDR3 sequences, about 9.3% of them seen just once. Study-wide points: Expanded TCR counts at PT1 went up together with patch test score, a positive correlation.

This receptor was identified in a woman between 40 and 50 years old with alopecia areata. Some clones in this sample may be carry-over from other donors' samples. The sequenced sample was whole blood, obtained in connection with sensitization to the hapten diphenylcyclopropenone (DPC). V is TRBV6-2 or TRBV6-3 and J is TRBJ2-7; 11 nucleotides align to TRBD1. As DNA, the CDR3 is TGTGCCAGCAGGGGGACAGGGGGGCCCTACGAGCAGTACTTC. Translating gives CASRGTGGPYEQYF.